Listed below are T cell receptor beta chains from one sample, sequenced in a study of T cells after yellow fever vaccination. Via MiXCR, TCRdb re-called the 5' RACE reads, giving one row per CDR3 protein. In the table there are some 560,000 distinct CDR3 sequences, about a sixth of which are singletons. The specimen comprised PBMCs, sampled roughly 5 days after the first yellow fever vaccination. These receptors were taken from a man aged 18 to 35 who received the YFV17D yellow fever vaccine. Both conserved end residues are part of each CDR3. D genes are given only for firm matches. Size is omitted from some rows. Given values are once, few, many or a class for expanded clones.

CDR3 protein: CASSSLGWGYTF; CDR3 DNA: TGTGCCAGCAGTTCGCTAGGTTGGGGCTACACCTTC; clone size: -; J gene: TRBJ1-2; V gene: TRBV6-6; D gene: -
CDR3 protein: CASSPDRTKLSPLHF; CDR3 DNA: TGTGCCAGCTCACCTGATCGGACAAAACTCTCACCCCTCCACTTT; clone size: -; J gene: TRBJ1-6; V gene: TRBV18; D gene: -
CDR3 protein: CASSPTVDTIYF; CDR3 DNA: TGTGCCAGCAGCCCGACCGTGGACACCATATATTTT; clone size: -; J gene: TRBJ1-3; V gene: TRBV3-1; D gene: -
CDR3 protein: CASSSSRNTEAFF; CDR3 DNA: TGTGCCAGCAGCAGTTCGAGGAACACTGAAGCTTTCTTT; clone size: many; J gene: TRBJ1-1; V gene: TRBV7-8; D gene: -
CDR3 protein: CASSLWGASGDSPLHF; CDR3 DNA: TGTGCCAGCAGTTTGTGGGGGGCCTCAGGGGATTCACCCCTCCACTTT; clone size: few; J gene: TRBJ1-6; V gene: TRBV12-3/TRBV12-4; D gene: -
CDR3 protein: CASSYSYKGNEQYF; CDR3 DNA: TGTGCCAGCAGTTACTCGTACAAGGGAAACGAGCAGTACTTC; clone size: -; J gene: TRBJ2-7; V gene: TRBV6-5; D gene: -
CDR3 protein: CASLTYRPGGGKLFF; CDR3 DNA: TGTGCCAGTCTCACCTATCGACCGGGTGGCGGAAAACTGTTTTTT; clone size: -; J gene: TRBJ1-4; V gene: TRBV19; D gene: -
CDR3 protein: CASSESRQPWWNEQFF; CDR3 DNA: TGTGCCAGCAGTGAGAGCCGACAACCTTGGTGGAATGAGCAGTTCTTC; clone size: -; J gene: TRBJ2-1; V gene: TRBV12-3/TRBV12-4; D gene: -
CDR3 protein: CASSLYTGRNTEAFF; CDR3 DNA: TGTGCCAGCAGTTTATATACAGGGCGGAACACTGAAGCTTTCTTT; clone size: -; J gene: TRBJ1-1; V gene: TRBV27; D gene: -
CDR3 protein: CATGPPGDEQFF; CDR3 DNA: TGTGCCACCGGCCCCCCCGGAGATGAGCAGTTCTTC; clone size: many; J gene: TRBJ2-1; V gene: TRBV6-5; D gene: -
CDR3 protein: CASSSPWGVETQYF; CDR3 DNA: TGTGCCAGCAGCTCCCCTTGGGGGGTAGAGACCCAGTACTTC; clone size: -; J gene: TRBJ2-5; V gene: TRBV7-9; D gene: -
CDR3 protein: CASSLSLAGGDIQYF; CDR3 DNA: TGTGCCAGCAGCTTATCACTAGCGGGGGGTGACATTCAGTACTTC; clone size: -; J gene: TRBJ2-4; V gene: TRBV7-2; D gene: TRBD2
CDR3 protein: CASSFAVGNTIYF; CDR3 DNA: TGTGCCAGCAGTTTCGCTGTGGGAAACACCATATATTTT; clone size: -; J gene: TRBJ1-3; V gene: TRBV12-3/TRBV12-4; D gene: -
CDR3 protein: CASSLVGTDPEAFF; CDR3 DNA: TGTGCCAGCAGCTTAGTCGGGACAGATCCTGAAGCTTTCTTT; clone size: few; J gene: TRBJ1-1; V gene: TRBV7-2; D gene: TRBD1
CDR3 protein: CASSREPAADNSPLHF; CDR3 DNA: TGTGCCAGCTCCCGGGAGCCCGCGGCCGATAATTCACCCCTCCACTTT; clone size: few; J gene: TRBJ1-6; V gene: TRBV6-1; D gene: -
CDR3 protein: CASSQLRGANEQFF; CDR3 DNA: TGTGCCAGCAGCCAACTGAGGGGGGCCAATGAGCAGTTCTTC; clone size: -; J gene: TRBJ2-1; V gene: TRBV12-3/TRBV12-4; D gene: -
CDR3 protein: CASSQEGESPHEQYF; CDR3 DNA: TGCGCCAGCAGCCAAGAGGGTGAATCCCCCCACGAGCAGTACTTC; clone size: -; J gene: TRBJ2-7; V gene: TRBV4-3; D gene: -
CDR3 protein: CASSVDFLAGGYPGETQYF; CDR3 DNA: TGTGCCAGCAGCGTAGACTTCCTAGCGGGGGGCTACCCGGGAGAGACCCAGTACTTC; clone size: -; J gene: TRBJ2-5; V gene: TRBV9; D gene: TRBD2
CDR3 protein: CSARVSRAYEQYF; CDR3 DNA: TGCAGTGCTAGAGTGAGCAGGGCCTACGAGCAGTACTTC; clone size: few; J gene: TRBJ2-7; V gene: TRBV20-1; D gene: -
CDR3 protein: CASSQSAGGRQPQHF; CDR3 DNA: TGCGCCAGCAGTCAATCTGCAGGGGGCCGGCAGCCCCAGCATTTT; clone size: -; J gene: TRBJ1-5; V gene: TRBV23-1; D gene: TRBD1
CDR3 protein: CASSYYGAVETQYF; CDR3 DNA: TGTGCCAGCAGCTACTACGGGGCAGTTGAGACCCAGTACTTC; clone size: few; J gene: TRBJ2-5; V gene: TRBV5-5; D gene: -
CDR3 protein: CASSPDGPGAQHF; CDR3 DNA: TGTGCCAGCAGCCCTGACGGCCCTGGGGCCCAGCATTTT; clone size: -; J gene: TRBJ1-5; V gene: TRBV7-9; D gene: -
CDR3 protein: CASRTSDSRTDTQYF; CDR3 DNA: TGCGCCAGCAGGACTAGCGACTCCCGCACAGATACGCAGTATTTT; clone size: -; J gene: TRBJ2-3; V gene: TRBV5-1; D gene: TRBD2
CDR3 protein: CASNSRGLYGYTF; CDR3 DNA: TGTGCCAGCAACTCCCGGGGCCTCTATGGCTACACCTTC; clone size: -; J gene: TRBJ1-2; V gene: TRBV6-6; D gene: -
CDR3 protein: CASSYILDRNYEQYF; CDR3 DNA: TGTGCCAGCAGTTATATCCTGGACAGAAACTACGAGCAGTACTTC; clone size: -; J gene: TRBJ2-7; V gene: TRBV6-2/TRBV6-3; D gene: -
CDR3 protein: CASSRQGGSMLRTNEKLFF; CDR3 DNA: TGTGCCAGCAGTCGACAGGGGGGAAGTATGTTGAGGACTAATGAAAAACTGTTTTTT; clone size: -; J gene: TRBJ1-4; V gene: TRBV11-1; D gene: TRBD1
CDR3 protein: CASSWGEIGEKLFF; CDR3 DNA: TGCGCCAGCAGCTGGGGCGAGATTGGTGAAAAACTGTTTTTT; clone size: -; J gene: TRBJ1-4; V gene: TRBV5-1; D gene: -
CDR3 protein: CSVEAGRGRGDTQYF; CDR3 DNA: TGCAGCGTTGAGGCGGGCAGGGGGCGCGGAGATACGCAGTATTTT; clone size: few; J gene: TRBJ2-3; V gene: TRBV29-1; D gene: TRBD1
CDR3 protein: CASTPTGAPNNEQFF; CDR3 DNA: TGTGCCAGCACCCCAACAGGGGCGCCTAACAATGAGCAGTTCTTC; clone size: few; J gene: TRBJ2-1; V gene: TRBV6-2/TRBV6-3; D gene: TRBD1
CDR3 protein: CASSSGLGRMGYTF; CDR3 DNA: TGTGCCAGCAGTTCAGGGCTCGGTAGGATGGGCTACACCTTC; clone size: few; J gene: TRBJ1-2; V gene: TRBV12-3/TRBV12-4; D gene: -
CDR3 protein: CATSRDPRTSGGPGRFF; CDR3 DNA: TGTGCCACCAGCAGAGATCCCCGGACTAGCGGGGGCCCGGGTCGGTTCTTC; clone size: few; J gene: TRBJ2-1; V gene: TRBV15; D gene: TRBD2
CDR3 protein: CASKAGINNSPLHF; CDR3 DNA: TGTGCCAGCAAAGCGGGGATAAATAATTCACCCCTCCACTTT; clone size: -; J gene: TRBJ1-6; V gene: TRBV2; D gene: -
CDR3 protein: CASSLSGTGVEAFF; CDR3 DNA: TGTGCCAGCAGCTTAAGTGGGACAGGGGTAGAAGCTTTCTTT; clone size: -; J gene: TRBJ1-1; V gene: TRBV7-9; D gene: TRBD1
CDR3 protein: CASSLGWGPHPHNEQFF; CDR3 DNA: TGCGCCAGCAGCTTGGGATGGGGGCCCCACCCACACAATGAGCAGTTCTTC; clone size: -; J gene: TRBJ2-1; V gene: TRBV5-1; D gene: -
CDR3 protein: CASSYRAYSPLHF; CDR3 DNA: TGTGCCAGCAGTTACAGGGCATATTCACCCCTCCACTTT; clone size: -; J gene: TRBJ1-6; V gene: TRBV6-5; D gene: -
CDR3 protein: CASSASPFGLQETQYF; CDR3 DNA: TGTGCCAGCAGCGCATCCCCCTTTGGGTTACAAGAGACCCAGTACTTC; clone size: few; J gene: TRBJ2-5; V gene: TRBV9; D gene: -
CDR3 protein: CASSQSATNEKLFF; CDR3 DNA: TGCGCCAGCAGCCAGAGTGCAACTAATGAAAAACTGTTTTTT; clone size: -; J gene: TRBJ1-4; V gene: TRBV5-1; D gene: -
CDR3 protein: CSAGQEDTGELFF; CDR3 DNA: TGCAGCGCCGGACAGGAGGACACCGGGGAGCTGTTTTTT; clone size: few; J gene: TRBJ2-2; V gene: TRBV29-1; D gene: TRBD1
CDR3 protein: CSARRSTANNEQFF; CDR3 DNA: TGCAGTGCTAGGCGATCGACGGCGAACAATGAGCAGTTCTTC; clone size: -; J gene: TRBJ2-1; V gene: TRBV20-1; D gene: -
CDR3 protein: CASSLPLDQETQYF; CDR3 DNA: TGCGCCAGCAGCCTACCCTTAGACCAAGAGACCCAGTACTTC; clone size: -; J gene: TRBJ2-5; V gene: TRBV5-1; D gene: -
CDR3 protein: CASSTQRGGLWNTEAFF; CDR3 DNA: TGTGCCAGCAGCACACAAAGAGGGGGCCTTTGGAACACTGAAGCTTTCTTT; clone size: -; J gene: TRBJ1-1; V gene: TRBV14; D gene: TRBD1
CDR3 protein: CASSSSGTGHEKLFF; CDR3 DNA: TGTGCCAGCAGTAGTTCCGGGACAGGGCATGAAAAACTGTTTTTT; clone size: many; J gene: TRBJ1-4; V gene: TRBV6-5; D gene: TRBD1
CDR3 protein: CASSLDSGEETQYF; CDR3 DNA: TGCGCCAGCAGCTTGGACTCGGGGGAGGAGACCCAGTACTTC; clone size: few; J gene: TRBJ2-5; V gene: TRBV5-1; D gene: -
CDR3 protein: CASSTIGTGKINEQFF; CDR3 DNA: TGTGCCAGCAGCACCATCGGGACAGGGAAGATCAATGAGCAGTTCTTC; clone size: few; J gene: TRBJ2-1; V gene: TRBV7-3; D gene: TRBD1
CDR3 protein: CATTPYASGGYSTDTQYF; CDR3 DNA: TGTGCCACAACCCCATATGCTAGCGGGGGTTATAGCACAGATACGCAGTATTTT; clone size: once; J gene: TRBJ2-3; V gene: TRBV27; D gene: TRBD2
CDR3 protein: CASSSYRAPKNIQYF; CDR3 DNA: TGTGCCAGCAGTTCATACAGGGCTCCCAAAAACATTCAGTACTTC; clone size: few; J gene: TRBJ2-4; V gene: TRBV12-3/TRBV12-4; D gene: -
CDR3 protein: CASSSEGTSSDEQYF; CDR3 DNA: TGTGCCAGCAGCTCCGAAGGGACTAGCTCTGACGAGCAGTACTTC; clone size: -; J gene: TRBJ2-7; V gene: TRBV7-3; D gene: TRBD2
CDR3 protein: CASSSKSRQETQYF; CDR3 DNA: TGTGCCAGCAGCTCCAAAAGTCGCCAAGAGACCCAGTACTTC; clone size: few; J gene: TRBJ2-5; V gene: TRBV7-2; D gene: -
CDR3 protein: CASSHPDGDEQFF; CDR3 DNA: TGCGCCAGCAGCCACCCTGACGGGGATGAGCAGTTCTTC; clone size: few; J gene: TRBJ2-1; V gene: TRBV4-1; D gene: -
CDR3 protein: CASSPWTGKAFF; CDR3 DNA: TGTGCCAGCAGCCCATGGACAGGGAAAGCTTTCTTT; clone size: -; J gene: TRBJ1-1; V gene: TRBV6-5; D gene: TRBD1
CDR3 protein: CASSRGQGGNTEAFF; CDR3 DNA: TGTGCCAGCAGCCGCGGACAGGGGGGGAACACTGAAGCTTTCTTT; clone size: many; J gene: TRBJ1-1; V gene: TRBV4-2; D gene: TRBD1
CDR3 protein: CASLATDNEKLFF; CDR3 DNA: TGTGCCAGCTTGGCCACCGATAATGAAAAACTGTTTTTT; clone size: -; J gene: TRBJ1-4; V gene: TRBV6-6; D gene: -
CDR3 protein: CASSYVGSSYNEQFF; CDR3 DNA: TGTGCCAGCAGTTACGTGGGTAGCTCCTACAATGAGCAGTTCTTC; clone size: -; J gene: TRBJ2-1; V gene: TRBV6-5; D gene: -
CDR3 protein: CASRGGSQETQYF; CDR3 DNA: TGTGCCAGCAGGGGGGGAAGCCAAGAGACCCAGTACTTC; clone size: -; J gene: TRBJ2-5; V gene: TRBV5-6; D gene: -